This paragraph covers one TCR beta chain sequence. The antigen remains undetermined. The entry originates in a study of blood T cells in healthy people across ages. Broader study findings: Researchers deemed the diversity estimates from one million T cells underestimates.

With a J-beta primer mix and a sample-barcoded 5' primer, a second PCR ran roughly 7 to 11 cycles. MiXCR, run by TCRdb on the 5' RACE reads, gives a single entry per CDR3 protein. The data show approximately 960,000 distinct CDR3 sequences, with approximately 32% seen just once and about 10% held by the top ten. These same data were also listed under a study on T cells of mothers and their children.

The origin of this receptor is a woman between 40 and 55 years old in good health. Sequences were obtained from blood.

The CDR3 DNA reads as TGCGCCAGCAGCTTGGTGAGGGGCCGGGGAGATACGCAGTATTTT. This sequence encodes CASSLVRGRGDTQYF. The V gene is TRBV5-1, the J gene TRBJ2-3; possibly TRBD1 or TRBD2 for D (5 bases each). The V gene lost 0 bases and the J gene lost 5 bases, with 13 bases spanning the gap. Germline V CDR1 and CDR2: SGHRS, YFSETQ. This CDR3 region has 15 residues.